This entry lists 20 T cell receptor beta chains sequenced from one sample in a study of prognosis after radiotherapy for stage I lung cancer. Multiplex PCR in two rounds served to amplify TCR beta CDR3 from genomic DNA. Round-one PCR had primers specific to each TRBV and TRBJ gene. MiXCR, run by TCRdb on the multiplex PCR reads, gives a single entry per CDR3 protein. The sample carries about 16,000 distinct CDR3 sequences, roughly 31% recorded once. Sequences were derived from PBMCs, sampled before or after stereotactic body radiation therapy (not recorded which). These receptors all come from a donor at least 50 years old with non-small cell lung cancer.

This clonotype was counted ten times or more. CDR3 residues: CASSYSVGRRNTEAFF. The CDR3 DNA follows: TGTGCCAGCAGTTACTCTGTTGGCAGGAGGAACACTGAAGCTTTCTTT. This sequence joins TRBV6-9 and TRBJ1-1; no definite D call. The germline gives CDR1 MNHGY, CDR2 SVAAGI. This CDR3 is 16 amino acids long. Trimming took 3 bases from V and 1 from J, leaving 15 bases between them.

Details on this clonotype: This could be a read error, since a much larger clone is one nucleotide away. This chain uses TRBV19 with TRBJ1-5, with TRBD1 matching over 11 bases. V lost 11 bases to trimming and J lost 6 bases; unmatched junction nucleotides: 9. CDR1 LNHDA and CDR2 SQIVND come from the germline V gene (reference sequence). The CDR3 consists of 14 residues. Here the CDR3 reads CAGYGTGGRQPQHF. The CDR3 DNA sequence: TGTGCCGGTTACGGGACAGGGGGTCGTCAGCCCCAGCATTTT.

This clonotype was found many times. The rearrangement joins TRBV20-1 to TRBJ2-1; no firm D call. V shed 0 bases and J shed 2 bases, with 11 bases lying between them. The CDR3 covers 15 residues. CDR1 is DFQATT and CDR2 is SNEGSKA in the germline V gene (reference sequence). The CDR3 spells CSARDLGGAYNEQFF. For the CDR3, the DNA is TGCAGTGCTAGAGATCTCGGCGGAGCCTACAATGAGCAGTTCTTC.

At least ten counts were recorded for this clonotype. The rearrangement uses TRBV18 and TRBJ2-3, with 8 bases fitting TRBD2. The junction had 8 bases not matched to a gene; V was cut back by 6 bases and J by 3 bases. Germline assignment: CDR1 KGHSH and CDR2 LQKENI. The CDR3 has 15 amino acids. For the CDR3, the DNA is TGTGCCAGCTCGCTCAGAGGACTAGCAACAGATACGCAGTATTTT. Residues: CASSLRGLATDTQYF.

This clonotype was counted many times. CDR3 amino acids: CASRGQGAGYGYTF. The CDR3 nucleotides read TGTGCCAGCAGGGGGCAGGGGGCAGGTTATGGCTACACCTTC. This chain joins TRBV28 and TRBJ1-2, with 8 bases identical to TRBD1. The germline CDR1 and CDR2 sequences are MDHEN and SYDVKM. The CDR3 spans 14 residues. V dropped 6 bases and J dropped 5; count of bases not matched to a gene: 8.

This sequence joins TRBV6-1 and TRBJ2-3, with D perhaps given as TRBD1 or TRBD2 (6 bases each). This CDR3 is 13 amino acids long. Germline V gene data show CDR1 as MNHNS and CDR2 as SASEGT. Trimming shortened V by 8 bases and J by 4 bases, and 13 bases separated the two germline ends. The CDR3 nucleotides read TGTGCCAGCCACGAGGGGGAGGCAGATACGCAGTATTTT. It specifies CASHEGEADTQYF.

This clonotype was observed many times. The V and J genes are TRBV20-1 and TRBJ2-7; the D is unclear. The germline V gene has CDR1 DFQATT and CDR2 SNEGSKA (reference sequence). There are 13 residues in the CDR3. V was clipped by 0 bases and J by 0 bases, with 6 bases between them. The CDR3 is CSARDYSSYEQYF. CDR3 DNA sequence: TGCAGTGCTAGAGATTATAGCTCCTACGAGCAGTACTTC.

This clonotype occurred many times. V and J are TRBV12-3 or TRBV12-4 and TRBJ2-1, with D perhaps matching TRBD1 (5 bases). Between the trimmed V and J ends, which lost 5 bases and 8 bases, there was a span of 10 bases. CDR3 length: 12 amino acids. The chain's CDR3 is CASSIRAHEQFF. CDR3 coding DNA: TGTGCCAGCAGTATCAGGGCTCATGAGCAGTTCTTC.

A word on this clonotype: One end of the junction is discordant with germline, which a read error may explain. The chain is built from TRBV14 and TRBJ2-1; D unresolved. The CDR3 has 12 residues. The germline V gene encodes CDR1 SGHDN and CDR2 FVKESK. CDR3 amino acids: CQQPVSYNEQFF. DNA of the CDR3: TGCCAGCAGCCAGTGAGCTACAATGAGCAGTTCTTC.

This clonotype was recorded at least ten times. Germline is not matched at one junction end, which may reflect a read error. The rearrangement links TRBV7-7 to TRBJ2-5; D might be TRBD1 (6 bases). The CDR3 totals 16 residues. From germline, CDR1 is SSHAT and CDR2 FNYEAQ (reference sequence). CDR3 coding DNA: TGTGCTAGCAGCCCCCACAACCGACAGGTTGGAGAGACCCAGTACTTC. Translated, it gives CASSPHNRQVGETQYF. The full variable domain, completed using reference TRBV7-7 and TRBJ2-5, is GAGVSQSPRYKVTKRGQDVTLRCDPISSHATLYWYQQALGQGPEFLTYFNYEAQPDKSGLPSDRFSAERPEGSISTLTIQRTEQRDSAMYRCASSPHNRQVGETQYFGPGTRLLVL.

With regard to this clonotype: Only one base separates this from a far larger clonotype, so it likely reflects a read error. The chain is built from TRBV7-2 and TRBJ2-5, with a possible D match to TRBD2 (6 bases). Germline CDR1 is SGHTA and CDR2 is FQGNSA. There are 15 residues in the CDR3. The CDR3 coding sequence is TGTGCCAGCAGCCTAGCGCGTAGCTCCTACAATGAGCAGCTCTTC. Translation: CASSLARSSYNEQLF.

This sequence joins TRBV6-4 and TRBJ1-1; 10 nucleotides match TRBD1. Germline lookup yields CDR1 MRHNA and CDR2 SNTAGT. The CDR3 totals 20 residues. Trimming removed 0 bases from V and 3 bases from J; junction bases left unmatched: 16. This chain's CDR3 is CASSDSRSGQGFLLDTEAFF. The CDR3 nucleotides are TGTGCCAGCAGTGACTCGAGATCGGGACAGGGGTTTTTGCTGGACACTGAAGCTTTCTTT.

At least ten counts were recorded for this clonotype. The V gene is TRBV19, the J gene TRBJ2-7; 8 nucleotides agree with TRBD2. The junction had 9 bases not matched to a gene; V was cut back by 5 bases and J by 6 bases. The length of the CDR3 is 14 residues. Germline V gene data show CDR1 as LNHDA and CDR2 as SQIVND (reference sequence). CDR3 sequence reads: CASSPLSGTSEQYF. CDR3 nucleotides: TGTGCCAGTAGTCCCCTCTCCGGGACTAGCGAGCAGTACTTC. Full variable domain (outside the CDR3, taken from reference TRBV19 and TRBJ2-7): DGGITQSPKYLFRKEGQNVTLSCEQNLNHDAMYWYRQDPGQGLRLIYYSQIVNDFQKGDIAEGYSVSREKKESFPLTVTSAQKNPTAFYLCASSPLSGTSEQYFGPGTRLTVT.

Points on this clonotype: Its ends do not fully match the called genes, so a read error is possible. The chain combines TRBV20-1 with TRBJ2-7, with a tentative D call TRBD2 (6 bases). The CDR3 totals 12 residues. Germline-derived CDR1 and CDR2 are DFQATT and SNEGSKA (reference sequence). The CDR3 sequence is CSAFRESYEQHF. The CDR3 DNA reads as TGCAGTGCTTTTCGGGAGTCCTACGAGCAGCACTTC.

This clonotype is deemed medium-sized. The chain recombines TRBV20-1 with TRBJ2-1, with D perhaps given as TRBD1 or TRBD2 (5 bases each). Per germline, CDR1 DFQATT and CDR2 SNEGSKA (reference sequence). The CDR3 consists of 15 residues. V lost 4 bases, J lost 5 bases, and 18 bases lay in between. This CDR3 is CSAKSPLGAHNEQFF. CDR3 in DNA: TGCAGTGCTAAGAGCCCACTCGGGGCTCACAATGAGCAGTTCTTC.

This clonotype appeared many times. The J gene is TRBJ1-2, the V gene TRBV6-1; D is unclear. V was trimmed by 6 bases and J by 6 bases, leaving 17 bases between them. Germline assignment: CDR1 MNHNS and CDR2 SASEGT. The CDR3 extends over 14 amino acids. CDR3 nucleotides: TGTGCCAGCAGCCTGACTGCGGAGGTTGATGGCTACACCTTC. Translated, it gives CASSLTAEVDGYTF.

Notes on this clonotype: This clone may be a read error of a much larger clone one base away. The CDR3 sequence is CASSSQGGGPYEQYF. The DNA of the CDR3 is TGTGCCAGCAGTTCTCAGGGAGGCGGTCCCTACGAGCAGTACTTC. The chain recombines TRBV6-5 with TRBJ2-7; D is perhaps TRBD2 (6 bases). This CDR3 is 15 amino acids long. Per the germline V gene, CDR1 is MNHEY and CDR2 is SVGAGI. Trimming left V 4 bases short and J 2 bases short, with 15 bases between.

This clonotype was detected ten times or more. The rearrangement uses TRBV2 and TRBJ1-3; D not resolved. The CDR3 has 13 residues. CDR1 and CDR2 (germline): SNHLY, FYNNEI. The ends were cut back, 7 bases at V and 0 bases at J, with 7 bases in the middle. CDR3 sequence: CASTGYSGNTIYF. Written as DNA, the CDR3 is TGTGCCAGCACCGGGTACTCTGGAAACACCATATATTTT.

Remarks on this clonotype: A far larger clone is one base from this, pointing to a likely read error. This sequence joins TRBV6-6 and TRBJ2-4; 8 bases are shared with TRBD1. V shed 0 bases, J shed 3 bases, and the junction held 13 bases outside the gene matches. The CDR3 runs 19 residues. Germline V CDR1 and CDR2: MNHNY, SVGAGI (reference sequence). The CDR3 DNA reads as TGTGCCAGCAGTTACTCGATTTCCAGGGGGCGAGGAGACAAAAACATTCAGTACTTC. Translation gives CASSYSISRGRGDKNIQYF.

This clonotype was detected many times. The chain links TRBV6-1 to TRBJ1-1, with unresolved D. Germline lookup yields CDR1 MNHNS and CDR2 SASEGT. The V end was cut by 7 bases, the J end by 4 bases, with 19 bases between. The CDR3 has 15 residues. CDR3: CASNRDTGVVTEAFF. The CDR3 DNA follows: TGTGCCAGCAACCGAGACACCGGAGTCGTCACTGAAGCTTTCTTT.